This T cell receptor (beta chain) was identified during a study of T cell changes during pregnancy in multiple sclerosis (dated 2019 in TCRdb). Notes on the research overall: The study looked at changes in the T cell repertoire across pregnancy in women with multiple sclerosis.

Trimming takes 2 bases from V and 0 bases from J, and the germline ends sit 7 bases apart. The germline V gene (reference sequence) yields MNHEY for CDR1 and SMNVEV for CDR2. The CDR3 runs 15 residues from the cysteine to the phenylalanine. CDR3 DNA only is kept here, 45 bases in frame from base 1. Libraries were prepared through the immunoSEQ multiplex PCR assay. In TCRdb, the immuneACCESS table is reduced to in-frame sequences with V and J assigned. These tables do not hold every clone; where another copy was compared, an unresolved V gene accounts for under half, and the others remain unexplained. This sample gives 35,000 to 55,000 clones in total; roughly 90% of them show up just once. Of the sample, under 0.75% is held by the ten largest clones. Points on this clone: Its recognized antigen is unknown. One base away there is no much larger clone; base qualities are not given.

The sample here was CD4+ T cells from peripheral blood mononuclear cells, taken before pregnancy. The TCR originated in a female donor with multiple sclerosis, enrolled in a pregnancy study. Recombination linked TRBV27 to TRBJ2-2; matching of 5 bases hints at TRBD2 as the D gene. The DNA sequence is TGTGCCAGCAGTTTAAACGGGGCGAACACCGGGGAGCTGTTTTTT. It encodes CASSLNGANTGELFF.